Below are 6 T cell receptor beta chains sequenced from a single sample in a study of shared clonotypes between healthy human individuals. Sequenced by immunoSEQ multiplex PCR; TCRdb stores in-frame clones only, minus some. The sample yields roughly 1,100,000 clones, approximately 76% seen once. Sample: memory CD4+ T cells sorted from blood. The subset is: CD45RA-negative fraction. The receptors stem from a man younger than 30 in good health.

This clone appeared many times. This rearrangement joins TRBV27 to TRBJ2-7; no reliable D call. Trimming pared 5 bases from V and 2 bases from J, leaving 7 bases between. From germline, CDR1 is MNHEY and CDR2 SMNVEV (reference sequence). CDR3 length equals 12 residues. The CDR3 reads CASSPNPYEQYF. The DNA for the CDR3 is TGTGCCAGCAGTCCCAACCCCTACGAGCAGTACTTC.

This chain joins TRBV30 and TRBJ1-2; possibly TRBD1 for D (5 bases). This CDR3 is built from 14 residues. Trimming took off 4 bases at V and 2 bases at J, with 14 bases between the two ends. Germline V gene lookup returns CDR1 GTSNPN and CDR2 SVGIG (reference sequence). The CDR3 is CAWTPAGLNYGYTF. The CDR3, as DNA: TGTGCCTGGACTCCCGCGGGACTCAACTATGGCTACACCTTC. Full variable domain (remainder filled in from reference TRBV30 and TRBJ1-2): SQTIHQWPATLVQPVGSPLSLECTVEGTSNPNLYWYRQAAGRGLQLLFYSVGIGQISSEVPQNLSASRPQDRQFILSSKKLLLSDSGFYLCAWTPAGLNYGYTFGSGTRLTVV.

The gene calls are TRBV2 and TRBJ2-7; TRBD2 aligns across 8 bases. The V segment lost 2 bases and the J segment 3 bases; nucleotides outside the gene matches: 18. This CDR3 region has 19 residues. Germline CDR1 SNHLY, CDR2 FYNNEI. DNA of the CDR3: TGTGCCAGCAGTGAAAGGGGACCGGGCGGGGGGACCCACCTCTACGAGCAGTACTTC. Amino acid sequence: CASSERGPGGGTHLYEQYF.

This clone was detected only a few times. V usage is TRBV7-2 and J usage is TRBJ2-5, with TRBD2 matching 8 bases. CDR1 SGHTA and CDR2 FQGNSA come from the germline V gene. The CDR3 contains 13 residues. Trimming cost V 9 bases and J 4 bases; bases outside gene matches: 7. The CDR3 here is CASTAGVRETQYF. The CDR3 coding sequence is TGTGCCAGTACAGCGGGAGTTAGAGAGACCCAGTACTTC.

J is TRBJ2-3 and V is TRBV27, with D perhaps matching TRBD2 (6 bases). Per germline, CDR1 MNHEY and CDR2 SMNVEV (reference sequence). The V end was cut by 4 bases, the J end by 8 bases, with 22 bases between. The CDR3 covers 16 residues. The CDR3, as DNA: TGTGCCAGCAGTTCACTGCGGGACTCTCGGAGTGGTACGCAGTATTTT. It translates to CASSSLRDSRSGTQYF.

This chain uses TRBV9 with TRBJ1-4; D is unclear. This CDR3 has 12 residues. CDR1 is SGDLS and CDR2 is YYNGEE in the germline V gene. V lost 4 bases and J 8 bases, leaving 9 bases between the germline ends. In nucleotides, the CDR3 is TGTGCCAGCAGCCCAGGAGGGGAAAAACTGTTTTTT. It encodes CASSPGGEKLFF.